This entry lists 27 T cell receptor beta chains sequenced from one sample in a study of blood T cells in healthy people across ages (dated by TCRdb to 2015 to 2017). Receptors were amplified or captured by 5' RACE. Sequencing used an Illumina HiSeq 2500. A second about 7 to 12 cycle PCR used a sample-barcoded 5' primer and a J-beta primer mix. TCRdb reran the public reads through fastp at Q25 and MiXCR, keeping productive beta chains. Each record represents a unique CDR3 protein, reported with the most common genes and DNA among its rows. The sample table shows about a million distinct CDR3 sequences, and just over 50% are seen once. The ten largest clones capture around a fifth of the sample. The source material was blood. These receptors came from a woman aged 55-70 years in good health.

The rearrangement joins TRBV29-1 to TRBJ2-7; D not certain. Germline assignment: CDR1 SQVTM and CDR2 ANQGSEA. This CDR3 contains 12 residues. Trimming stripped 4 bases from V and 0 bases from J, with 7 bases between. The CDR3 here is CSVGSTSYEQYF. The CDR3, as DNA: TGCAGCGTTGGAAGTACCTCCTACGAGCAGTACTTC.

The chain employs TRBV6-5 and TRBJ2-7; 7 bases are a match to TRBD2. This CDR3 has 15 residues. The V and J ends lost 5 bases and 2 bases, in that order; junction bases with no gene match: 9. CDR1 MNHEY and CDR2 SVGAGI come from the germline V gene. The CDR3 nucleotides are TGTGCCAGCAGTGTGAGTAGCGGGCCCCCCTACGAGCAGTACTTC. The encoded protein is CASSVSSGPPYEQYF.

This clonotype has more than one count but fewer than ten. The chain employs TRBV6-5 and TRBJ2-7; tentatively, D is TRBD1 (7 bases). Germline assignment: CDR1 MNHEY and CDR2 SVGAGI. The ends were cut back, 6 bases at V and 1 base at J, with 13 bases in the middle. The CDR3 length is 14 residues. The CDR3 DNA is TGTGCCAGCAGCGGGCGGGACAGATCCTACGAGCAGTACTTC. This codes for CASSGRDRSYEQYF.

This clonotype has more than one count but fewer than ten. This chain links TRBV15 with TRBJ2-4; TRBD1 aligns across 8 bases. Germline values: CDR1 LNHNV, CDR2 YYDKDF (reference sequence). The CDR3 loop spans 14 amino acids. V trimming: 4 bases; J trimming: 5 bases; junction bases outside the gene matches: 4. In DNA, the CDR3 is TGTGCCACCAGCAAGGGGGGACAGGAAAACATTCAGTACTTC. It specifies CATSKGGQENIQYF.

The chain employs TRBV30 and TRBJ1-4; 7 bases match TRBD1. The CDR3 loop spans 14 amino acids. The germline CDR1 and CDR2 sequences are GTSNPN and SVGIG (reference sequence). Trimming took 4 bases from V and 3 from J; bases not matched to a gene: 5. CDR3 protein: CAWNPGQSNEKLFF. DNA for the CDR3: TGTGCCTGGAACCCGGGACAGTCTAATGAAAAACTGTTTTTT.

The V gene is TRBV10-3, the J gene TRBJ2-1, with 12 bases fitting TRBD2. Unmatched junction bases numbered 4, after V lost 4 bases and J lost 9 bases. Germline V gene lookup returns CDR1 ENHRY and CDR2 SYGVKD. The CDR3 sequence is 14 residues long. For the CDR3, the DNA is TGTGCCATCAGTGGGACTAGCGGGGAGAGTGAGCAGTTCTTC. Translating gives CAISGTSGESEQFF.

The chain uses TRBV11-2 and TRBJ2-1, with TRBD2 as a possible D gene (6 bases). Judging by the DNA end, TRBJ2-7 fits better; the J call may be wrong. The CDR3 has 15 amino acids. Germline CDR1 SGHAT, CDR2 FQNNGV. In DNA, the CDR3 is TGTGCCAGCAGCCCCCCTAGCGCAGCCTACAATGAGCAGTACTTC. It is translated as CASSPPSAAYNEQYF.

The chain has TRBV7-8 and TRBJ2-3, with 9 bases lining up with TRBD1. Germline CDR1 reads SGHVS; CDR2 reads FQNEAQ. There are 17 residues in the CDR3. V lost 5 bases to trimming and J lost 3 bases; unmatched junction nucleotides: 12. The CDR3 region has the DNA TGTGCCAGCAGCAACCGGTTACGGGACAGGGCTACAGATACGCAGTATTTT. Translating gives CASSNRLRDRATDTQYF.

Notes on this clonotype: One end of the junction does not line up with germline, which may come from a read error. The rearrangement links TRBV4-2 to TRBJ1-1; D not resolved. CDR3 size: 15 residues. The V gene's germline CDR1 is LGHNA and CDR2 YNFKEQ. The CDR3 sequence: CANSQEEGVWTEAFF. CDR3 in DNA: TGTGCCAACAGCCAAGAGGAAGGAGTGTGGACTGAAGCTTTCTTT.

This chain links TRBV27 with TRBJ2-7, with D possibly being TRBD1 or TRBD2 (5 bases each). CDR1 and CDR2 (germline): MNHEY, SMNVEV (reference sequence). CDR3 length: 14 residues. Trimming shortened V by 5 bases and J by 3 bases, and 14 bases separated the two germline ends. CDR3: CASSPMRGGYEQYF. The CDR3 DNA reads as TGTGCCAGCAGTCCCATGAGGGGTGGCTACGAGCAGTACTTC.

This chain connects TRBV3-1 to TRBJ2-3; D tentatively reads TRBD1 or TRBD2 (5 bases each). Germline assignment: CDR1 LGHDT and CDR2 YNNKEL (reference sequence). CDR3 size: 13 residues. V was trimmed by 2 bases and J by 9 bases, leaving 12 bases between them. The CDR3 DNA sequence: TGTGCCAGCAGCCAAATCTCCGAGGGGACGCAGTATTTT. It translates to CASSQISEGTQYF.

This sequence joins TRBV27 and TRBJ1-2; TRBD1 matches 8 bases. This CDR3 contains 16 residues. Looked up from germline, CDR1 is MNHEY and CDR2 is SMNVEV (reference sequence). Losses at the gene ends were 5 bases for V and 1 base for J; bases not matched to a gene: 9. The CDR3 DNA reads TGTGCCAGCAGTCGCGCCGGGACAGGTGTTAACTATGGCTACACCTTC. It specifies CASSRAGTGVNYGYTF.

The rearrangement links TRBV20-1 to TRBJ2-1; 7 bases map to TRBD2. The CDR3 is made up of 15 amino acids. Germline CDR1 and CDR2: DFQATT and SNEGSKA (reference sequence). With 3 bases clipped from V and 3 bases from J, the junction kept 8 bases outside the gene matches. CDR3 coding DNA: TGCAGTGCTAGTCAGCCGGGACTAAGCTACAATGAGCAGTTCTTC. Its translation is CSASQPGLSYNEQFF.

V gene TRBV20-1 combines with J gene TRBJ1-5; the match to TRBD1 covers 10 bases. J was trimmed by 10 bases and V by 4 bases; bases with no gene match: 10. CDR3 length: 14 residues. Germline CDR1 is DFQATT and CDR2 is SNEGSKA (reference sequence). The CDR3 spells CSAIDRGLFYPQHF. CDR3 coding DNA: TGCAGTGCTATTGACAGGGGGCTTTTCTACCCCCAGCATTTT.

The rearrangement links TRBV29-1 to TRBJ2-1, with D unclear. Germline values: CDR1 SQVTM, CDR2 ANQGSEA. Trimming took 6 bases from V and 1 from J, leaving 7 bases between them. The CDR3 covers 12 residues. The CDR3 DNA reads TGCAGCGTCGACGCTTCCTACAATGAGCAGTTCTTC. It specifies CSVDASYNEQFF.

This chain links TRBV9 with TRBJ2-4, with 8 bases lining up with TRBD2. The closer fit of TRBJ2-7 to the DNA end suggests the J call may be wrong. CDR1 and CDR2 from the germline V gene are SGDLS and YYNGEE. The length of the CDR3 is 15 residues. DNA of the CDR3: TGTGCCAGCAGCGTAGACGGACTAGCCGTCAACGAGCAGTACTTC. It encodes CASSVDGLAVNEQYF.

In its sample, this clonotype was seen a few times. The chain couples TRBV20-1 to TRBJ2-5, with D unresolved. Trimming took off 3 bases at V and 4 bases at J, with 12 bases between the two ends. The CDR3 has 13 residues. Germline lookup yields CDR1 DFQATT and CDR2 SNEGSKA (reference sequence). The CDR3 region is CSASVPRRETQYF. CDR3 coding DNA: TGCAGTGCTAGTGTCCCGCGGAGAGAGACCCAGTACTTC.

This clonotype was seen only a few times. This sequence joins TRBV5-4 and TRBJ2-5; D unclear. CDR3 length equals 13 residues. The germline gives CDR1 SGHNT, CDR2 YYREEE (reference sequence). V was cut by 0 bases and J by 3 bases, with 6 bases left in between. CDR3 coding DNA: TGTGCCAGCAGCTTGGAACGTAAAGAGACCCAGTACTTC. Its translation is CASSLERKETQYF.

This clonotype was seen a few times. The chain employs TRBV12-3 or TRBV12-4 and TRBJ2-7, with 9 bases aligning to TRBD2. The CDR3 has 13 residues. V was pared by 5 bases and J by 5 bases, with 4 bases of the junction left unmatched. CDR3 coding DNA: TGTGCCAGCAGTGGGGTAGCGGGAGACGAGCAGTACTTC. Encoded protein: CASSGVAGDEQYF.

This clonotype was observed a few times. The chain has TRBV20-1 and TRBJ2-4; unclear D gene. The DNA end lines up better with TRBJ2-7; the J call may be wrong. The germline CDR1 and CDR2 sequences are DFQATT and SNEGSKA (reference sequence). The CDR3 totals 12 residues. For the CDR3, the DNA is TGCAGTGCTAGAGAGCTGCACCACGAGCAGTACTTC. Translating it yields CSARELHHEQYF.

At least ten counts were recorded for this clonotype. CDR3 amino acids: CASSFGTGGEQYF. CDR3 nucleotides: TGTGCCAGCAGTTTCGGGACAGGGGGCGAGCAGTACTTC. The chain has TRBV12-3 or TRBV12-4 and TRBJ2-7, with 11 bases lining up with TRBD1. V lost 3 bases, J lost 6 bases, and 1 base stayed unmatched. The CDR3 sequence is 13 residues long.

The rearrangement links TRBV2 to TRBJ2-7, with D unresolved. V was pared by 11 bases and J by 2 bases, with 10 bases between. Germline V lookup: CDR1 SNHLY, CDR2 FYNNEI. CDR3 length: 11 residues. The CDR3 DNA reads TGTGCCCTTGGACCAACCTACGAGCAGTACTTC. It encodes CALGPTYEQYF.

This clonotype was counted a few times. The chain has TRBV4-1 and TRBJ2-7; D gene unclear. Germline V CDR1 and CDR2: MGHRA, YSYEKL. V lost 1 base, J lost 2 bases, and 9 bases lay in between. The CDR3 runs to 14 residues. The chain's CDR3 is CASSQVSTTYEQYF. For the CDR3, the DNA is TGCGCCAGCAGCCAAGTATCGACCACCTACGAGCAGTACTTC.

The chain combines TRBV5-1 with TRBJ2-1; a weak D match, TRBD2 (5 bases). This CDR3 comprises 16 residues. Per the germline V gene, CDR1 is SGHRS and CDR2 is YFSETQ. V lost 0 bases to trimming and J lost 8 bases, with 18 bases between them. CDR3 sequence (DNA): TGCGCCAGCAGCTTGGCCATCGGACGTCCCGGGGATGAGCAGTTCTTC. Protein product: CASSLAIGRPGDEQFF.

The chain links TRBV20-1 to TRBJ2-3, with a possible D match to TRBD1 (5 bases). Trimming took off 2 bases at V and 0 bases at J, with 15 bases between the two ends. This CDR3 comprises 16 residues. CDR1 DFQATT and CDR2 SNEGSKA come from the germline V gene (reference sequence). CDR3 sequence: CSARNHRRASTDTQYF. CDR3 coding DNA: TGCAGTGCTAGAAACCACAGGAGAGCTAGCACAGATACGCAGTATTTT.

V gene TRBV4-1 combines with J gene TRBJ2-5, with D possibly matching TRBD2 (6 bases). Germline-derived CDR1 and CDR2 are MGHRA and YSYEKL. Between the trimmed V and J ends, which lost 1 base and 5 bases, there was a span of 23 bases. The CDR3 runs 18 residues. CDR3 in DNA: TGCGCCAGCAGCCAAGGGACTACCGCTCCAGCAGTCATCGAGACCCAGTACTTC. The encoded protein is CASSQGTTAPAVIETQYF.

Only a few counts were recorded for this clonotype. The rearrangement joins TRBV7-8 to TRBJ2-3; 7 nucleotides align to TRBD2. CDR1 is SGHVS, CDR2 FQNEAQ, per germline. Germline trimming cut 2 bases from V and 2 bases from J; bases unmatched to any gene: 10. This CDR3 has 17 residues. CDR3: CASSLPPGERDTDTQYF. Here the CDR3 DNA reads TGTGCCAGCAGCTTACCCCCCGGGGAGCGGGACACAGATACGCAGTATTTT.